This T cell receptor beta chain appears in the sequencing data of a study of T cell changes during pregnancy in multiple sclerosis. The CDR3 is 12 residues long. Germline V gene sequence: CDR1 SEHNR, CDR2 FQNEAQ (reference sequence). Trimming took 1 base from V and 10 from J, leaving 8 bases between them. Assay: immunoSEQ multiplex PCR; the TCRdb copy retains only in-frame clones and omits some. The sample holds over 50,000 clones, just under 90% seen once. The rearrangement links TRBV7-9 to TRBJ1-3; D unclear. What was sequenced was peripheral blood from another person, used as feeder cells. The source is a human donor whose cells served as feeder cells for cultures in a pregnancy study. The CDR3 here is CASSLVGQTIYF. CDR3 nucleotides: TGTGCCAGCAGCTTAGTAGGGCAGACCATATATTTT.